This paragraph reports one T cell receptor (beta chain). V lost 5 bases and J 1 base, leaving 17 bases between the germline ends. The V gene's germline CDR1 is LNHDA and CDR2 SQIVND (reference sequence). The CDR3 runs 17 residues. Profiled with immunoSEQ multiplex PCR; TCRdb holds only in-frame clones, not every one. The sample shows about 160,000 clones, 70% to 90% of them seen only once. The sample belongs to a study of blood T cell repertoires in COVID-19. The wider study: Specimens from acute and convalescent COVID-19 originated in the United States, Italy and Spain.

The sample taken for sequencing was peripheral blood. The receptor was derived from a man between 40 and 49 years old with acute or convalescent COVID-19. The chain links TRBV19 to TRBJ1-4; unclear D gene. Here the CDR3 DNA reads TGTGCCAGTAGTCTGGGGTCCTCGGGAGGAACTAATGAAAAACTGTTTTTT. It codes for CASSLGSSGGTNEKLFF. The variable domain in full, with the rest retrieved from reference TRBV19 and TRBJ1-4, is DGGITQSPKYLFRKEGQNVTLSCEQNLNHDAMYWYRQDPGQGLRLIYYSQIVNDFQKGDIAEGYSVSREKKESFPLTVTSAQKNPTAFYLCASSLGSSGGTNEKLFFGSGTQLSVL.